These 28 T cell receptor beta chains share one sample of origin, sequenced in a study of blood T cells in healthy people across ages. For the second PCR, which ran for about 7 to 11 cycles, a sample-barcoded 5' primer and a J-beta primer mix were used. TCRdb itself ran the 5' RACE reads through MiXCR, one entry per CDR3 protein. The profile shows around 670,000 distinct CDR3 sequences, less than 35% of them singletons. The source material was blood. These TCRs come from a woman at least 80 years old in good health.

This clonotype was seen repeatedly, ten times or more. The V gene is TRBV5-4, the J gene TRBJ2-7, with 9 bases lining up with TRBD1. With V trimmed by 4 bases and J by 5 bases, 10 bases remained unmatched. The CDR3 consists of 15 residues. In germline, CDR1 is SGHNT, CDR2 YYREEE (reference sequence). The CDR3 is CASSTGQGLTHEQYF. The CDR3 nucleotides are TGTGCCAGCAGCACGGGACAGGGCTTAACCCACGAGCAGTACTTC.

This clonotype occurred many times. CDR3 DNA: TGCAGTGCTAGTTTTAGGCCCAGGGACGAGCAGTACTTC. It codes for CSASFRPRDEQYF. The rearrangement joins TRBV20-1 to TRBJ2-7, with D maybe TRBD1 (5 bases). Germline V lookup: CDR1 DFQATT, CDR2 SNEGSKA (reference sequence). This CDR3 contains 13 residues. V lost 3 bases to trimming and J lost 5 bases, with 14 bases between them.

A few counts support this clonotype. A much larger clone differs by one base, so this may be a read error. The rearrangement joins TRBV6-1 to TRBJ2-1; 9 nucleotides align to TRBD1. The CDR3 is made up of 15 amino acids. The V gene's germline CDR1 is MNHNS and CDR2 SASEGT. Trimming removed 3 bases from V and 13 bases from J; junction bases left unmatched: 13. The CDR3 loop is CASSESGTGKETQFF. CDR3 in DNA: TGTGCCAGCAGTGAGTCCGGGACAGGGAAAGAGACCCAGTTCTTC.

The gene calls are TRBV4-1 and TRBJ1-2, with D uncertain. Trimming cost V 1 base and J 1 base, with 13 bases left between them. The CDR3 runs to 16 residues. Germline CDR1 is MGHRA and CDR2 is YSYEKL. CDR3 DNA: TGCGCCAGCAGCCAAGCACAGACTCTCTTTAACTATGGCTACACCTTC. This encodes CASSQAQTLFNYGYTF.

This clonotype showed up just a few times. The chain carries TRBV12-5 and TRBJ1-5; the D gene is possibly TRBD1 (6 bases). CDR1 is LGHNT, CDR2 FRNRAP, per germline. CDR3 size: 15 residues. The V end was cut by 5 bases, the J end by 0 bases, with 11 bases between. This CDR3 reads CASGGDTDSNQPQHF. DNA for the CDR3: TGTGCTAGTGGTGGGGACACGGATAGCAATCAGCCCCAGCATTTT.

A note on this clonotype: This may be a read error, as it is one base from a much larger clone. The chain combines TRBV7-3 with TRBJ2-1, with 9 bases lining up with TRBD2. J gave up 6 bases and V 0 bases, and 3 bases lay outside the gene matches. In germline, CDR1 is SGHTA, CDR2 FQGTGA. The CDR3 extends over 15 amino acids. The CDR3 spells CASSLTRRGGNEQFF. In DNA, the CDR3 is TGTGCCAGCAGCTTAACTAGGCGGGGGGGCAATGAGCAGTTCTTC.

This clonotype has only a few counts. The chain has TRBV6-5 and TRBJ1-1; 10 nucleotides agree with TRBD1. Losses at the gene ends were 2 bases for V and 1 base for J; bases not matched to a gene: 7. This CDR3 is built from 17 residues. From germline, CDR1 is MNHEY and CDR2 SVGAGI. This CDR3 reads CASSYRIRDRGNTEAFF. CDR3 coding DNA: TGTGCCAGCAGTTACCGAATCCGGGACAGGGGGAACACTGAAGCTTTCTTT.

The gene calls are TRBV20-1 and TRBJ2-3, with TRBD2 as a possible D gene (5 bases). CDR1 is DFQATT, CDR2 SNEGSKA, per germline (reference sequence). CDR3 length: 13 residues. V lost 3 bases to trimming and J lost 7 bases, with 14 bases between them. The CDR3 is CSASSGSRNTQYF. CDR3 coding DNA: TGCAGTGCTAGTTCGGGGAGTAGGAATACGCAGTATTTT.

Comment on this clonotype: A read error may produce the germline difference seen at one junction end. This sequence joins TRBV20-1 and TRBJ1-5, with D possibly being TRBD1 (5 bases). Germline CDR1 is DFQATT and CDR2 is SNEGSKA (reference sequence). This CDR3 has 15 residues. In nucleotides, the CDR3 is TGCAGTACTAGAGTGATAGGGGCAGGCAATCAGCCCCGGCATTTT. It codes for CSTRVIGAGNQPRHF.

In regard to this clonotype: A much larger clone is a single base away; this may be a read error. The V call is TRBV28, the J call TRBJ2-4; 10 bases match TRBD2. After removal of 7 bases from V and 10 bases from J, the junction contained 10 bases not matched to a gene. The germline CDR1 and CDR2 sequences are MDHEN and SYDVKM. CDR3 length equals 14 residues. The CDR3 DNA follows: TGTGCCAGCAACTCGACTAGCGGGCATAAGATTCAGTACTTC. This gives the protein CASNSTSGHKIQYF.

This clonotype came up many times. The genes are TRBV29-1 and TRBJ2-5, with no clear D. The V gene lost 3 bases and the J gene lost 4 bases, with 6 bases spanning the gap. The germline CDR1 and CDR2 sequences are SQVTM and ANQGSEA. The CDR3 consists of 11 residues. CDR3 loop: CSVEHLETQYF. The CDR3 DNA sequence: TGCAGCGTTGAGCACCTAGAGACCCAGTACTTC.

This clonotype was found many times. The chain combines TRBV6-2 or TRBV6-3 with TRBJ2-4, with 9 positions matching TRBD1. The CDR3 runs to 13 residues. Germline V CDR1 and CDR2: MNHEY, SVGEGT. The J segment lost 7 bases and the V segment lost 6 bases, leaving 4 bases of the junction unmatched. The CDR3 DNA reads TGTGCCAGCAGCTTCGGACAGGGGAACATTCAGTACTTC. Amino acids: CASSFGQGNIQYF.

The gene calls are TRBV7-9 and TRBJ2-2; D is perhaps TRBD1 (5 bases). The CDR3 is made up of 15 amino acids. Germline V gene sequence: CDR1 SEHNR, CDR2 FQNEAQ (reference sequence). V was clipped by 3 bases and J by 1 base, with 9 bases between them. The CDR3 nucleotides are TGTGCCAGCAGCTTTTTGCAGGGGAACACCGGGGAGCTGTTTTTT. Translation: CASSFLQGNTGELFF.

This clonotype was found a few times. The chain is built from TRBV20-1 and TRBJ1-2, with TRBD1 matching 9 bases. CDR3 length: 18 amino acids. The V gene's germline CDR1 is DFQATT and CDR2 SNEGSKA (reference sequence). V lost 0 bases, J lost 6 bases, and 17 bases stayed unmatched. The CDR3 sequence is CSARDPKHPTGGSDGYTF. For the CDR3, the DNA is TGCAGTGCTAGAGATCCAAAACACCCGACAGGGGGAAGCGATGGCTACACCTTC.

Ten or more counts support this clonotype. V is TRBV5-5 and J is TRBJ1-2; 7 nucleotides align to TRBD1. Germline V gene sequence: CDR1 SGHKS, CDR2 YYEKEE (reference sequence). V was clipped by 2 bases and J by 3 bases; unmatched bases: 1. The CDR3 spans 13 residues. CDR3 sequence: CASSFTGDYGYTF. The DNA of the CDR3 is TGTGCCAGCAGCTTCACAGGGGACTATGGCTACACCTTC.

The chain links TRBV10-1 to TRBJ2-4; 7 nucleotides agree with TRBD1. This CDR3 region has 13 residues. V lost 10 bases and J lost 8; bases outside the gene matches: 11. CDR1 WNHNN and CDR2 SYGVQD come from the germline V gene (reference sequence). CDR3 sequence (DNA): TGCGCCATCCCGGGGCCAGGGGGAGACATTCAGTACTTC. Amino acids: CAIPGPGGDIQYF.

This clonotype appeared many times. V usage is TRBV10-3 and J usage is TRBJ1-2, with D hard to call. Per the germline V gene, CDR1 is ENHRY and CDR2 is SYGVKD. V was cut by 7 bases and J by 1 base, with 13 bases left in between. CDR3 length: 14 residues. The CDR3 DNA is TGTGCCATCAAGGGAACAGTCCTTAACTATGGCTACACCTTC. Its translation is CAIKGTVLNYGYTF.

At least ten counts were recorded for this clonotype. This chain connects TRBV6-5 to TRBJ2-3; TRBD2 matches at 7 bases. Germline V gene sequence: CDR1 MNHEY, CDR2 SVGAGI. Unmatched junction bases numbered 7, after V lost 6 bases and J lost 1 base. There are 15 residues in the CDR3. The CDR3 coding sequence is TGTGCCAGCAGCCAAGCGGGGACCCGCACAGATACGCAGTATTTT. Protein product: CASSQAGTRTDTQYF.

This clonotype was recorded at least ten times. The chain links TRBV3-1 to TRBJ2-1; D may be TRBD1 or TRBD2 (5 bases each). The germline V gene encodes CDR1 LGHDT and CDR2 YNNKEL (reference sequence). This CDR3 contains 15 residues. The V end was cut by 0 bases, the J end by 8 bases, with 14 bases between. CDR3 in amino acids: CASSQEGTKFDEQFF. The CDR3 nucleotides read TGTGCCAGCAGCCAAGAAGGGACGAAATTCGATGAGCAGTTCTTC.

The chain carries TRBV20-1 and TRBJ2-1; D unresolved. The CDR3 is made up of 13 amino acids. The germline V and J ends were trimmed by 0 bases and 13 bases, with 16 bases remaining between them. Germline values: CDR1 DFQATT, CDR2 SNEGSKA (reference sequence). The CDR3: CSARDSLRPRQFF. CDR3 nucleotide sequence: TGCAGTGCTAGAGATTCCCTTCGTCCAAGACAGTTCTTC.

This clonotype has only one observation. A much larger clone differs by one base, so this may be a read error. The rearrangement uses TRBV5-1 and TRBJ2-3; 8 bases fit TRBD1. This CDR3 region has 16 residues. The junction had 11 bases not matched to a gene; V was cut back by 3 bases and J by 5 bases. Germline CDR1 reads SGHRS; CDR2 reads YFSETQ. The DNA for the CDR3 is TGCGCCAGCAGCTACAGGGGGGTCCGGGATGTAGATACGCAGTATTTT. The encoded protein is CASSYRGVRDVDTQYF.

This clonotype was detected many times. The V gene is TRBV7-2, the J gene TRBJ1-2; maybe TRBD1 (5 bases). CDR1 is SGHTA and CDR2 is FQGNSA in the germline V gene. V was pared by 0 bases and J by 6 bases, with 20 bases between. This CDR3 spans 17 amino acids. The CDR3 is CASSLARAGGGSDGYTF. CDR3 nucleotide sequence: TGTGCCAGCAGCTTAGCCAGGGCGGGTGGTGGATCGGATGGCTACACCTTC.

This clonotype has ten or more counts. The V and J genes are TRBV5-1 and TRBJ1-2; the match to TRBD1 covers 8 bases. The CDR3 is 14 amino acids. V dropped 0 bases and J dropped 7; count of bases not matched to a gene: 5. Germline values: CDR1 SGHRS, CDR2 YFSETQ. CDR3 protein: CASSLAGQGFGYTF. CDR3 bases: TGCGCCAGCAGCTTGGCCGGACAGGGATTTGGCTACACCTTC.

The chain joins TRBV7-2 to TRBJ2-7; 15 bases align to TRBD2. The closer fit of TRBJ2-5 to the DNA end suggests the J call may be wrong. This CDR3 is built from 18 residues. The germline CDR1 and CDR2 sequences are SGHTA and FQGNSA. The CDR3 reads CASSSGLAGGRLGETQYF. The CDR3 nucleotides are TGTGCCAGCAGCTCGGGACTAGCGGGGGGTCGATTAGGAGAGACCCAGTACTTC.

In its sample, this clonotype was seen many times. The chain is built from TRBV7-6 and TRBJ1-2; 9 nucleotides match TRBD1. Germline V gives CDR1 SGHVS, CDR2 FNYEAQ. V gave up 8 bases and J gave up 8 bases; unmatched junction bases: 9. The CDR3 length is 13 residues. Here the CDR3 reads CASSQGQGGGYTF. The CDR3 nucleotides are TGTGCCAGCTCCCAGGGACAGGGTGGCGGCTACACCTTC.

This clonotype occurred many times. CDR3 nucleotides: TGTGCCAGCAGCCAAGATATTGCTGGGGAGACCCAGTACTTC. Translated: CASSQDIAGETQYF. This chain links TRBV3-1 with TRBJ2-5; no clear D. Per germline, CDR1 LGHDT and CDR2 YNNKEL (reference sequence). The V and J ends lost 0 bases and 5 bases respectively, with 10 bases between them. The CDR3 extends over 14 amino acids.

About this clonotype: With a much larger clone just one base away, this may be a read error. J is TRBJ2-5 and V is TRBV6-2 or TRBV6-3, with 9 nucleotides matching TRBD2. In germline, CDR1 is MNHEY, CDR2 SVGEGT. This CDR3 comprises 14 residues. The DNA for the CDR3 is TGTGCCAACAGTCTAGCGGGGAACCAAGAGACCCAGTACTTC. Translation: CANSLAGNQETQYF.

As for this clonotype: One base away lies a much larger clone, so this may be a sequencing read error. This chain connects TRBV5-6 to TRBJ1-2, with 8 bases lining up with TRBD1. Germline V gives CDR1 SGHDT, CDR2 YYEEEE. The CDR3 length is 17 residues. V shed 7 bases and J 4 bases; nucleotides not matched to a gene: 18. CDR3 DNA sequence: TGTGCCAGCGGCCCCGGACAGGGAAGGTCTGCTTCCTATGGCTACACCTTC. Protein: CASGPGQGRSASYGYTF.